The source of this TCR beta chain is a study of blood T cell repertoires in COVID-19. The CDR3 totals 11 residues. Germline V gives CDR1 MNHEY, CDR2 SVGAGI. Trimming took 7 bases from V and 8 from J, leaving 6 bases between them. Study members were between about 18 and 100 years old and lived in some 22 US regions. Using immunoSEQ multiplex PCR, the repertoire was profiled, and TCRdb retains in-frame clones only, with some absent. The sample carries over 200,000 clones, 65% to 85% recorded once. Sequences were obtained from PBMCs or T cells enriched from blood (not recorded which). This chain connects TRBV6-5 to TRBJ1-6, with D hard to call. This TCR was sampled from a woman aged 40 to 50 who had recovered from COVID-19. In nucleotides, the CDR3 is TGTGCCAGCATGAGTCATTCACCCCTCCACTTT. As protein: CASMSHSPLHF.